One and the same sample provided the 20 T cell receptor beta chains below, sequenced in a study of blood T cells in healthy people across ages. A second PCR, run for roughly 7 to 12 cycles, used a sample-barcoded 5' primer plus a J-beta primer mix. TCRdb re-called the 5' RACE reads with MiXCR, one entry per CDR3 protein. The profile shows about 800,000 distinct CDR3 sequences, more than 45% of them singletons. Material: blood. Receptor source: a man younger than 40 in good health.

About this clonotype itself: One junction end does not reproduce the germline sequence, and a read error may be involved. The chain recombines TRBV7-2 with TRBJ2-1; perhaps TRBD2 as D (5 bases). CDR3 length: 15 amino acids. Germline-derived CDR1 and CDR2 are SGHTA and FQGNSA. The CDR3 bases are TGTGCCAGCAGCGTCTCCGGGATGACCGGCAATAAGCAGTTCTTC. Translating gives CASSVSGMTGNKQFF.

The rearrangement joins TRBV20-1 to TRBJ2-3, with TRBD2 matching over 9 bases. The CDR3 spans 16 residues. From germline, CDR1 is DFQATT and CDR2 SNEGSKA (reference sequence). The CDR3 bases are TGCAGCTCTAGGGGACTAGCAGAAACTAGCACAGATACGCAGTATTTT. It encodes CSSRGLAETSTDTQYF.

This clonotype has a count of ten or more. The CDR3 spells CSAGAGEWSYNEQFF. CDR3 in DNA: TGCAGTGCTGGAGCGGGAGAATGGTCCTACAATGAGCAGTTCTTC. The chain employs TRBV20-1 and TRBJ2-1; 8 bases fit TRBD2. Germline V gives CDR1 DFQATT, CDR2 SNEGSKA (reference sequence). V trimming: 5 bases; J trimming: 1 base; junction bases outside the gene matches: 7. The CDR3 loop spans 15 amino acids.

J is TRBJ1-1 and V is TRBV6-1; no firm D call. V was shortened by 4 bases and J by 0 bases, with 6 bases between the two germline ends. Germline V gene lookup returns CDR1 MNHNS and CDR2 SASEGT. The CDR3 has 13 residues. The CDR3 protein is CASSVNMNTEAFF. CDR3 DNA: TGTGCCAGCAGTGTCAACATGAACACTGAAGCTTTCTTT.

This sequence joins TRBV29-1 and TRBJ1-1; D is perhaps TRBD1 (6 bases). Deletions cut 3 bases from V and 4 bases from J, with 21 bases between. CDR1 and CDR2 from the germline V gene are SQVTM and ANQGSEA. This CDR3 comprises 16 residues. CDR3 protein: CSVEARLQGFSTEAFF. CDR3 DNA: TGCAGCGTTGAGGCTAGACTACAGGGATTTAGCACTGAAGCTTTCTTT.

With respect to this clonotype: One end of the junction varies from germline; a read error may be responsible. DNA for the CDR3: TGTGCCAGTATACTAGAGGCTAGCACAGATACGCGGTATTTT. Translation: CASILEASTDTRYF. The chain combines TRBV7-2 with TRBJ2-3, with D tentatively TRBD2 (5 bases). CDR3 length equals 14 residues. Germline assignment: CDR1 SGHTA and CDR2 FQGNSA.

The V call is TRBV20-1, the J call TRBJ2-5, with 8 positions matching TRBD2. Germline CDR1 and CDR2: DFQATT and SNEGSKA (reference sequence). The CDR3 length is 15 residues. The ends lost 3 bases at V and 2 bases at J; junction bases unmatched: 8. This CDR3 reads CSARSRGGFQETQYF. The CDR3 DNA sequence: TGCAGTGCTAGGAGTCGCGGGGGGTTTCAAGAGACCCAGTACTTC.

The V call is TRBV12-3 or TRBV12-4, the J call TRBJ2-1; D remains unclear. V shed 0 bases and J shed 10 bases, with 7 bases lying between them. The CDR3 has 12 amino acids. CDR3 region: CASSLAPHEQFF. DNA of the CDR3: TGTGCCAGCAGTTTAGCCCCCCACGAGCAGTTCTTC.

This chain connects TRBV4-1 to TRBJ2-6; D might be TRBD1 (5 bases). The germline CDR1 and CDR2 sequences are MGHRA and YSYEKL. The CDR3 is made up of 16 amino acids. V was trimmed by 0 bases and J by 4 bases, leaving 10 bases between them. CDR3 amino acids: CASSQDWGLGANVLTF. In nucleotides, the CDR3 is TGCGCCAGCAGCCAAGATTGGGGCCTGGGGGCCAACGTCCTGACTTTC.

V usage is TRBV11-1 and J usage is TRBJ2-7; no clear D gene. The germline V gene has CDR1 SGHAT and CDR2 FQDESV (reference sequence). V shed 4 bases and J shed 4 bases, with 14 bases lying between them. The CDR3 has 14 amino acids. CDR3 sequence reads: CASSSSTGRYEQYF. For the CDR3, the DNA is TGTGCCAGCAGCTCGTCCACCGGGCGATACGAGCAGTACTTC. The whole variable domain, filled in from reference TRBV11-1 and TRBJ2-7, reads EAEVAQSPRYKITEKSQAVAFWCDPISGHATLYWYRQILGQGPELLVQFQDESVVDDSQLPKDRFSAERLKGVDSTLKIQPAELGDSAMYLCASSSSTGRYEQYFGPGTRLTVT.

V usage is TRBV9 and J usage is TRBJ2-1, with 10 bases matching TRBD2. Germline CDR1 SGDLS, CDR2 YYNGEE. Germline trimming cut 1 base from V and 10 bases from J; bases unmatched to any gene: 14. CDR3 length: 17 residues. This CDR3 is CASSVRYRLAGAWEQFF. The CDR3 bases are TGTGCCAGCAGCGTAAGGTACCGGCTAGCGGGAGCTTGGGAGCAGTTCTTC.

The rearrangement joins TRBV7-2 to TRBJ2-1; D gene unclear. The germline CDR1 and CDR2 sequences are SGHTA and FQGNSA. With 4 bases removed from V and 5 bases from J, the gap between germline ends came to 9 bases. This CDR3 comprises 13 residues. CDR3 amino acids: CASSSHLNNEQFF. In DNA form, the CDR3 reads TGTGCCAGCAGCTCCCATTTGAACAATGAGCAGTTCTTC.

The CDR3 loop reads CSAGQPSDTDTQYF. CDR3 DNA: TGCAGTGCAGGACAGCCCAGCGACACAGATACGCAGTATTTT. V is TRBV20-1 and J is TRBJ2-3; weak D call: TRBD1 (6 bases). Germline loops: CDR1 DFQATT, CDR2 SNEGSKA (reference sequence). V was cut by 6 bases and J by 2 bases, with 15 bases left in between. This CDR3 is 14 amino acids long.

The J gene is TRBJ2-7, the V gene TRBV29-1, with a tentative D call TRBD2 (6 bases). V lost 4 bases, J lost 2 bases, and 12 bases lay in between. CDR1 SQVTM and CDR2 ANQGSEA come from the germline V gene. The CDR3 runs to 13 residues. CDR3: CSVGGDGTYEQYF. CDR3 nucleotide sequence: TGCAGCGTTGGGGGGGATGGAACCTACGAGCAGTACTTC.

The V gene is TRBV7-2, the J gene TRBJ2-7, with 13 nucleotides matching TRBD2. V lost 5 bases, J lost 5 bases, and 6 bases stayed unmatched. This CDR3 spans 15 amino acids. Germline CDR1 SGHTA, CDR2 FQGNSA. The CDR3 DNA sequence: TGTGCCAGCAGCGGCGGGACTAGCGGGAACCACGAGCAGTACTTC. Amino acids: CASSGGTSGNHEQYF. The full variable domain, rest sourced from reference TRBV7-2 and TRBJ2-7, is GAGVSQSPSNKVTEKGKDVELRCDPISGHTALYWYRQSLGQGLEFLIYFQGNSAPDKSGLPSDRFSAERTGGSVSTLTIQRTQQEDSAVYLCASSGGTSGNHEQYFGPGTRLTVT.

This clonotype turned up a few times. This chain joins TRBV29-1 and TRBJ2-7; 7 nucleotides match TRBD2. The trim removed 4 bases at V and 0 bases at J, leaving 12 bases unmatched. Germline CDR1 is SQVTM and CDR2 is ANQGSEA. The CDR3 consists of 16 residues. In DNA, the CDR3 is TGCAGCGTTGGTCCCCTCCCGGGGGGTTCCTCCTACGAGCAGTACTTC. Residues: CSVGPLPGGSSYEQYF.

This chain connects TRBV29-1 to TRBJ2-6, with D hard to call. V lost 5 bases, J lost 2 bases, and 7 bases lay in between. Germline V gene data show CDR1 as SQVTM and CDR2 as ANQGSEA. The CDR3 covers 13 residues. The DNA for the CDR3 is TGCAGCGTTCGCCGGGCTGGGGCCAACGTCCTGACTTTC. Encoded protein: CSVRRAGANVLTF.

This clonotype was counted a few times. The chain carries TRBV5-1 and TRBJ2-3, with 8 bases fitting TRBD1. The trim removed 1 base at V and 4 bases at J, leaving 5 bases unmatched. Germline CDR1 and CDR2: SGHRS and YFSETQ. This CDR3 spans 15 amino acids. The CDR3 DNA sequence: TGCGCCAGCAGCTTGCCAGGGGGCCAAGCAGATACGCAGTATTTT. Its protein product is CASSLPGGQADTQYF.

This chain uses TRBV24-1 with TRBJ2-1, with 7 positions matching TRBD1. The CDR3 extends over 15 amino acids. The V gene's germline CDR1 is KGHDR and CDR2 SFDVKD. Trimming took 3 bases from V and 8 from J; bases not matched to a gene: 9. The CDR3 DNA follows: TGTGCCACCAGTGATCCAGGGGGATTGCGCGATGAGCAGTTCTTC. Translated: CATSDPGGLRDEQFF.

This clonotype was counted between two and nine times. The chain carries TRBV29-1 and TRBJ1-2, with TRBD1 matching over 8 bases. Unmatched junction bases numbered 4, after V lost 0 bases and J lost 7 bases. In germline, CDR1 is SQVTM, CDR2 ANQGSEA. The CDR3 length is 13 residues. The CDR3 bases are TGCAGCGTTGAAGATTCGGACAGGGTTGGCTACACCTTC. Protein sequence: CSVEDSDRVGYTF.